This entry lists 16 T cell receptor beta chains sequenced from one sample in a study of shared clonotypes between healthy human individuals. The data were produced by immunoSEQ multiplex PCR, yet TCRdb's version contains in-frame clones alone and is incomplete. The table has 2,100,000 or so clones, roughly 95% seen once; the top ten hold approximately 0.13%. Sequenced input: naive CD4+ T cells sorted from blood. The subset here: CD45RA+ positively selected. Receptors were obtained from a man aged 18 to 30 in good health.

The rearrangement joins TRBV11-1 to TRBJ2-2; D is perhaps TRBD2 (5 bases). Trimming stripped 6 bases from V and 5 bases from J, with 19 bases between. The CDR3 is 16 amino acids. Germline CDR1 and CDR2: SGHAT and FQDESV (reference sequence). CDR3 in amino acids: CASSYNGLVRTGELFF. As DNA, the CDR3 is TGTGCCAGCAGTTATAACGGACTCGTACGGACCGGGGAGCTGTTTTTT.

This clone is a singleton in its sample. The genes are TRBV7-3 and TRBJ2-1; 9 bases map to TRBD2. V dropped 4 bases and J dropped 8; count of bases not matched to a gene: 6. In germline, CDR1 is SGHTA, CDR2 FQGTGA. This CDR3 spans 14 amino acids. The CDR3: CASSSGLANHEQFF. The CDR3 DNA reads as TGTGCCAGCAGCTCGGGACTAGCAAATCATGAGCAGTTCTTC.

The CDR3 nucleotides read TGTGCCAGTAGTACCACCGGGGGGGCTTCACCCCTCCACTTT. Its translation is CASSTTGGASPLHF. The chain employs TRBV19 and TRBJ1-6; D possibly corresponds to TRBD1 (6 bases). Trimming removed 4 bases from V and 9 bases from J, with 13 bases in between. CDR1 is LNHDA and CDR2 is SQIVND in the germline V gene (reference sequence). The CDR3 has 14 residues.

This chain uses TRBV2 with TRBJ2-1; D is unclear. The CDR3 is made up of 15 amino acids. Germline lookup yields CDR1 SNHLY and CDR2 FYNNEI. Trimming pared 1 base from V and 7 bases from J, leaving 14 bases between. Here the CDR3 DNA reads TGTGCCAGCAGTGAAGAGTCTATCCCAAGGAATGAGCAGTTCTTC. Protein: CASSEESIPRNEQFF.

The V gene is TRBV6-6, the J gene TRBJ2-5; D possibly corresponds to TRBD2 (6 bases). CDR1 is MNHNY, CDR2 SVGAGI, per germline (reference sequence). Trimming left V 6 bases short and J 2 bases short, with 10 bases between. The CDR3 is 13 residues long. The CDR3 DNA is TGTGCCAGCAGGCGGGGCCAGCAAGAGACCCAGTACTTC. This gives the protein CASRRGQQETQYF.

Details on this clone: The same CDR3 is also encoded by other DNA sequences in this sample. This chain uses TRBV6-1 with TRBJ1-2; 9 bases fit TRBD1. This CDR3 comprises 14 residues. V dropped 6 bases and J dropped 5; count of bases not matched to a gene: 7. Germline assignment: CDR1 MNHNS and CDR2 SASEGT. The CDR3 is CASRRTGEVYGYTF. The CDR3 DNA follows: TGTGCCAGCAGGCGGACAGGGGAGGTATATGGCTACACCTTC.

This chain connects TRBV10-3 to TRBJ2-3; the D call may be TRBD1 or TRBD2 (5 bases each). The CDR3 sequence is 14 residues long. V was pared by 7 bases and J by 6 bases, with 17 bases between. CDR1 ENHRY and CDR2 SYGVKD come from the germline V gene. As DNA, the CDR3 is TGTGCCATCAACGAGCGAGGGGCGCAGGATACGCAGTATTTT. Amino acids: CAINERGAQDTQYF.

The chain is built from TRBV19 and TRBJ1-1; D not resolved. The CDR3 length is 15 residues. Trimming took 5 bases from V and 2 from J, leaving 15 bases between them. Germline assignment: CDR1 LNHDA and CDR2 SQIVND (reference sequence). The CDR3 protein is CASSPGGSLNTEAFF. CDR3 in DNA: TGTGCCAGTAGTCCAGGTGGGAGCCTTAACACTGAAGCTTTCTTT.

This chain joins TRBV10-3 and TRBJ2-7; D gene unclear. Germline CDR1 reads ENHRY; CDR2 reads SYGVKD. With 5 bases removed from V and 0 bases from J, the gap between germline ends came to 11 bases. CDR3 length: 14 residues. The chain's CDR3 is CAISKGSFSYEQYF. The CDR3 region has the DNA TGTGCCATCAGTAAAGGTTCTTTCTCCTACGAGCAGTACTTC.

The gene calls are TRBV5-1 and TRBJ2-1; possibly TRBD2 for D (5 bases). The CDR3 length is 13 residues. V was shortened by 6 bases and J by 7 bases, with 14 bases between the two germline ends. Germline assignment: CDR1 SGHRS and CDR2 YFSETQ. The CDR3 loop is CASTPDLGNEQFF. The DNA for the CDR3 is TGCGCCAGCACCCCGGACTTAGGTAATGAGCAGTTCTTC.

Concerning this clone itself: At the DNA level, this CDR3 is encoded by other sequences in the same sample as well. This chain connects TRBV30 to TRBJ1-5; weak D call: TRBD1 (6 bases). Germline lookup yields CDR1 GTSNPN and CDR2 SVGIG (reference sequence). This CDR3 is built from 13 residues. Trimming left V 4 bases short and J 0 bases short, with 7 bases between. The CDR3 DNA sequence: TGTGCCTGGACAGGGGATAGCAATCAGCCCCAGCATTTT. Protein product: CAWTGDSNQPQHF.

The chain has TRBV6-6 and TRBJ2-7; 8 nucleotides line up with TRBD1. This CDR3 spans 14 amino acids. CDR1 is MNHNY and CDR2 is SVGAGI in the germline V gene (reference sequence). With V trimmed by 1 base and J by 3 bases, 2 bases remained unmatched. The CDR3 sequence is CASSYLGQDYEQYF. CDR3 DNA sequence: TGTGCCAGCAGTTACTTGGGACAGGACTACGAGCAGTACTTC.

This chain uses TRBV5-1 with TRBJ1-2; tentative D call: TRBD1 (5 bases). The CDR3 has 17 amino acids. In germline, CDR1 is SGHRS, CDR2 YFSETQ. Trimming left V 0 bases short and J 0 bases short, with 15 bases between. CDR3 sequence reads: CASSLASKAGSNYGYTF. The CDR3 coding sequence is TGCGCCAGCAGCTTGGCGAGTAAGGCAGGGTCTAACTATGGCTACACCTTC.

This clone was seen only a few times. Other DNA sequences within the sample encode an identical CDR3. The chain joins TRBV28 to TRBJ1-5; maybe TRBD1 (5 bases). The germline CDR1 and CDR2 sequences are MDHEN and SYDVKM. V was cut by 4 bases and J by 1 base, with 8 bases left in between. There are 14 residues in the CDR3. CDR3 nucleotide sequence: TGTGCCAGCAGTTGGGGGGGGAGCAATCAGCCCCAGCATTTT. Amino acids: CASSWGGSNQPQHF.

The genes are TRBV7-2 and TRBJ2-7; no definite D call. V dropped 1 base and J dropped 4 bases, with 11 bases sitting between them. The CDR3 loop spans 14 amino acids. The V gene's germline CDR1 is SGHTA and CDR2 FQGNSA. This CDR3 is CASSLGTPAYEQYF. Here the CDR3 DNA reads TGTGCCAGCAGCTTAGGGACCCCCGCGTACGAGCAGTACTTC.

CDR3 bases: TGTGCCAGCAGGGGTCTTGCTAGCGGCGACTACGAGCAGTACTTC. Its protein is CASRGLASGDYEQYF. The rearrangement links TRBV6-5 to TRBJ2-7, with 7 bases that match TRBD2. Germline CDR1 and CDR2: MNHEY and SVGAGI. This CDR3 is 15 amino acids long. Unmatched junction bases numbered 11, after V lost 6 bases and J lost 3 bases.